This T cell receptor beta chain is drawn from a study of Tregs in tolerant kidney transplant recipients. Study-wide points: The most relevant donor-specific Treg TCRbeta repertoire apparently came from expansion with activated donor B cells. No direct test of biological reproducibility was done here.

Points on this clone: Its antigen is not known.

Unstimulated Tregs (CD4+CD25+CD127-) and CD4+CD25- non-Tregs were sorted from PBMCs. Germline lookup yields CDR1 GTSNPN and CDR2 SVGIG (reference sequence). The ends were cut back, 1 base at V and 5 bases at J, with 4 bases in the middle. This CDR3 has 11 residues. Only in-frame clones appear in the TCRdb table, and some are missing; sequencing was by immunoSEQ multiplex PCR. The table has roughly 68,000 clones, 80% to 85% seen once; the top ten hold approximately 4.8%. The chain is built from TRBV30 and TRBJ2-3; D gene ambiguous. Sequencing was performed on CD4+ T cells from blood. The clonotype comes from a human donor in good health. The CDR3 nucleotides read TGTGCCTGGAGTGGGGGAGATACGCAGTATTTT. Translation gives CAWSGGDTQYF.